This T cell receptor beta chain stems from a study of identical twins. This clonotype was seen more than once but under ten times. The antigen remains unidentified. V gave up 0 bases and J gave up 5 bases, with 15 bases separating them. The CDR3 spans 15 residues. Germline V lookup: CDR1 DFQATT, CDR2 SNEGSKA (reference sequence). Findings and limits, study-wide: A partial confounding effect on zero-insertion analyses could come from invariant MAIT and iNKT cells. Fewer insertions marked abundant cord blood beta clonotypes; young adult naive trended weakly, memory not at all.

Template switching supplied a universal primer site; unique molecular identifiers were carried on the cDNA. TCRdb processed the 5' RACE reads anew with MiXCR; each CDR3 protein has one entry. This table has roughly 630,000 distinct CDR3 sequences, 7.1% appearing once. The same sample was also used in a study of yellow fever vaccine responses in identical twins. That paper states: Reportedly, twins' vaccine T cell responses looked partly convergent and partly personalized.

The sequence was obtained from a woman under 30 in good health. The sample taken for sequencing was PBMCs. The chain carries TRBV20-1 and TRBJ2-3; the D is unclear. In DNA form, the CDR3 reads TGCAGTGCTAGAGATCACGGCGGCTACCTAGATACGCAGTATTTT. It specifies CSARDHGGYLDTQYF.